Following are 26 T cell receptor beta chains from one sample sequenced in a study of control samples from healthy donors and cancer patients. Method: immunoSEQ multiplex PCR; TCRdb's copy keeps in-frame clones and lacks some. The data show roughly 90,000 clones, roughly nine tenths seen once. Material: PBMCs. These receptors all stem from a woman aged 45-59 years with colorectal cancer.

The chain recombines TRBV3-1 (or the pseudogene TRBV3-2) with TRBJ2-1; D might be TRBD2 (6 bases). CDR1 is LGHDT, CDR2 YNNKEL, per germline (reference sequence). With 3 bases removed from V and 9 bases from J, the gap between germline ends came to 9 bases. The CDR3 consists of 12 residues. As DNA, the CDR3 is TGTGCCAGCAGCCACGGGGGAGGTGAGCAGTTCTTC. It encodes CASSHGGGEQFF.

This clone has just a few counts. In DNA, the CDR3 is TGTGCCAGCAGGCCGACAGGTCGCAATCAGCCCCAGCATTTT. Its protein is CASRPTGRNQPQHF. The chain uses TRBV6-5 and TRBJ1-5, with a tentative D call TRBD1 (6 bases). Germline V lookup: CDR1 MNHEY, CDR2 SVGAGI. This CDR3 has 14 residues. Trimming removed 6 bases from V and 2 bases from J, with 11 bases in between.

As to this clone: No conserved phenylalanine or tryptophan is present at the end of the CDR3, so a read error is the likely explanation. It is unclear where the CDR3 begins or ends on the DNA, so no DNA is shown, and the CDR3 is as TCRdb lists it. This chain links TRBV10-3 with TRBJ2-7; TRBD2 is the table's D call, not checked against the DNA. The CDR3 is 12 amino acids in total, end residues counted. Germline V lookup: CDR1 ENHRY, CDR2 SYGVKD. CDR3 residues: CAISDGLAGGRH.

A note on this clone: Other DNA sequences of this sample code for an identical CDR3. The rearrangement uses TRBV5-4 and TRBJ2-5; 8 bases match TRBD2. The CDR3 covers 14 residues. CDR1 SGHNT and CDR2 YYREEE come from the germline V gene (reference sequence). V shed 4 bases and J 1 base; nucleotides not matched to a gene: 3. This chain's CDR3 is CASSLGGVQETQYF. CDR3 coding DNA: TGTGCCAGCAGCCTCGGGGGGGTCCAAGAGACCCAGTACTTC.

CDR3 sequence (DNA): TGTGCCGGTAGAGTCGGGGGAAAATCACCCCTCCACTTT. This sequence encodes CAGRVGGKSPLHF. The chain couples TRBV6-5 to TRBJ1-6; D perhaps matches TRBD1 (5 bases). From germline, CDR1 is MNHEY and CDR2 SVGAGI. V lost 11 bases to trimming and J lost 10 bases, with 18 bases between them. The CDR3 extends over 13 amino acids.

The rearrangement joins TRBV7-7 to TRBJ2-3, with TRBD2 identical over 8 bases. CDR1 and CDR2 from the germline V gene are SSHAT and FNYEAQ (reference sequence). The CDR3 length is 12 residues. Germline trimming cut 6 bases from V and 9 bases from J; bases unmatched to any gene: 5. The CDR3 DNA is TGTGCCAGCAGACTTAGCGGGGAGACGCAGTATTTT. It is translated as CASRLSGETQYF.

V usage is TRBV5-4 and J usage is TRBJ2-3; D is unresolved. The V gene's germline CDR1 is SGHNT and CDR2 YYREEE (reference sequence). Trimming removed 1 base at V and 3 bases at J, with 6 bases between. This CDR3 has 13 amino acids. The CDR3 protein is CASSLYGTDTQYF. The CDR3 nucleotides read TGTGCCAGCAGCTTGTACGGAACAGATACGCAGTATTTT.

The J gene is TRBJ1-2, the V gene TRBV20-1; D gene ambiguous. Between the trimmed V and J ends, which lost 5 bases and 8 bases, there was a span of 12 bases. CDR1 is DFQATT and CDR2 is SNEGSKA in the germline V gene (reference sequence). This CDR3 has 11 residues. CDR3 amino acids: CSASQYAGYTF. The CDR3 DNA reads as TGCAGTGCTTCACAGTATGCGGGCTACACCTTC.

The chain employs TRBV6-5 and TRBJ2-1, with 11 bases aligning to TRBD1. V shed 8 bases, J shed 5 bases, and the junction held 5 bases outside the gene matches. Germline assignment: CDR1 MNHEY and CDR2 SVGAGI. The CDR3 is made up of 14 amino acids. The CDR3 region is CASLRDRGDNEQFF. The DNA of the CDR3 is TGTGCCAGCCTAAGGGACAGGGGGGACAATGAGCAGTTCTTC.

CDR3 residues: CASSQGQGQPQHF. The CDR3 DNA reads TGTGCCAGCAGCCAGGGACAGGGACAGCCCCAGCATTTT. The V and J genes are TRBV6-5 and TRBJ1-5; 9 bases match TRBD1. V shed 6 bases and J 7 bases; nucleotides not matched to a gene: 4. Germline-derived CDR1 and CDR2 are MNHEY and SVGAGI. The CDR3 has 13 residues.

This chain uses TRBV2 with TRBJ1-1; D might be TRBD1 (5 bases). Germline CDR1 reads SNHLY; CDR2 reads FYNNEI. Trimming cost V 1 base and J 3 bases, with 12 bases left between them. This CDR3 is built from 15 residues. CDR3 nucleotide sequence: TGTGCCAGCAGTGAAGTGTCCGACAGCTACACTGAAGCTTTCTTT. Protein product: CASSEVSDSYTEAFF.

The chain is built from TRBV2 and TRBJ2-5; weak D call: TRBD1 (6 bases). The CDR3 has 17 amino acids. Germline-derived CDR1 and CDR2 are SNHLY and FYNNEI. V was cut by 4 bases and J by 0 bases, with 18 bases left in between. The CDR3 region is CASSVLPDNRDQETQYF. The CDR3 DNA sequence: TGTGCCAGCAGTGTTCTTCCCGATAACAGGGACCAAGAGACCCAGTACTTC.

The chain recombines TRBV7-8 with TRBJ1-1; no clear D gene. Germline-derived CDR1 and CDR2 are SGHVS and FQNEAQ. Deletions cut 6 bases from V and 4 bases from J, with 18 bases between. The CDR3 consists of 15 residues. The CDR3 loop is CASSSDLLVATEAFF. The CDR3 nucleotides read TGTGCCAGCAGTTCCGACTTACTCGTTGCCACTGAAGCTTTCTTT.

The chain uses TRBV18 and TRBJ1-6, with a weak D call TRBD1 (5 bases). V was trimmed by 3 bases and J by 5 bases, leaving 11 bases between them. CDR3 length: 15 amino acids. From germline, CDR1 is KGHSH and CDR2 LQKENI. CDR3 nucleotide sequence: TGTGCCAGCTCACCCCTCGGGACTAATAATTCACCCCTCCACTTT. It specifies CASSPLGTNNSPLHF.

The chain recombines TRBV5-8 with TRBJ2-1, with D tentatively TRBD1 (6 bases). This CDR3 has 14 residues. Germline loops: CDR1 SGHTS, CDR2 YDEGEE. V lost 1 base and J 9 bases, leaving 14 bases between the germline ends. The CDR3 coding sequence is TGTGCCAGCAGCTTGCTCAGGGGAGAGAGTGAGCAGTTCTTC. Translating it yields CASSLLRGESEQFF.

The genes are TRBV13 and TRBJ2-6; D not certain. The CDR3 spans 13 residues. CDR1 and CDR2 (germline): PRHDT, FYEKMQ (reference sequence). Trimming stripped 4 bases from V and 4 bases from J, with 5 bases between. The CDR3 sequence is CASSSTGANVLTF. The CDR3 coding sequence is TGTGCCAGCAGCTCGACAGGGGCCAACGTCCTGACTTTC. Variable domain in full (rest from reference TRBV13 and TRBJ2-6): AAGVIQSPRHLIKEKRETATLKCYPIPRHDTVYWYQQGPGQDPQFLISFYEKMQSDKGSIPDRFSAQQFSDYHSELNMSSLELGDSALYFCASSSTGANVLTFGAGSRLTVL.

Concerning this clone itself: The identical CDR3 is also encoded by other nucleotide sequences in the sample. This chain joins TRBV5-1 and TRBJ1-6; 11 bases match TRBD1. The CDR3 contains 15 residues. Unmatched junction bases numbered 3, after V lost 0 bases and J lost 10 bases. Germline V CDR1 and CDR2: SGHRS, YFSETQ. This chain's CDR3 is CASSLGTGGNSPLHF. Written as DNA, the CDR3 is TGCGCCAGCAGCTTGGGGACAGGGGGCAACTCACCCCTCCACTTT.

This clone was detected once. CDR3 coding DNA: TGTGCCAGCAGGCGCGGGGGGATTACCGGGGAGCTGTTTTTT. Protein product: CASRRGGITGELFF. The chain uses TRBV3-1 (or the pseudogene TRBV3-2) and TRBJ2-2; TRBD2 matches 8 bases. V gave up 6 bases and J gave up 5 bases; unmatched junction bases: 5. Germline CDR1 LGHDT, CDR2 YNNKEL (reference sequence). This CDR3 has 14 amino acids.

This clone was detected only a few times. The chain links TRBV27 to TRBJ2-5; no clear D. V gave up 5 bases and J gave up 2 bases, with 9 bases separating them. The CDR3 totals 13 residues. CDR1 and CDR2 from the germline V gene are MNHEY and SMNVEV (reference sequence). CDR3 in amino acids: CASSLYGQETQYF. The DNA for the CDR3 is TGTGCCAGCAGTCTATACGGTCAAGAGACCCAGTACTTC.

V and J are TRBV6-1 and TRBJ2-6; D is uncertain. Per the germline V gene, CDR1 is MNHNS and CDR2 is SASEGT. CDR3 length equals 15 residues. V lost 2 bases to trimming and J lost 0 bases, with 5 bases between them. The DNA for the CDR3 is TGTGCCAGCAGTGAATTTTTCTCTGGGGCCAACGTCCTGACTTTC. As protein: CASSEFFSGANVLTF.

The CDR3 sequence: CSVAGGDSQPQHF. The CDR3 DNA reads as TGCAGCGTCGCCGGTGGGGACAGTCAGCCCCAGCATTTT. The rearrangement uses TRBV29-1 and TRBJ1-5; 7 nucleotides agree with TRBD1. The CDR3 is 13 amino acids. V was clipped by 6 bases and J by 6 bases; unmatched bases: 8. Germline V gives CDR1 SQVTM, CDR2 ANQGSEA.

The V gene is TRBV2, the J gene TRBJ1-2, with D possibly matching TRBD1 (5 bases). Germline V gene data show CDR1 as SNHLY and CDR2 as FYNNEI. With 5 bases removed from V and 8 bases from J, the gap between germline ends came to 15 bases. The CDR3 has 13 amino acids. The CDR3, as DNA: TGTGCCAGCAGTATCGACAGCACTGGGGGCTACACCTTC. Translating it yields CASSIDSTGGYTF. The full variable domain, its missing parts supplied by reference TRBV2 and TRBJ1-2, is EPEVTQTPSHQVTQMGQEVILRCVPISNHLYFYWYRQILGQKVEFLVSFYNNEISEKSEIFDDQFSVERPDGSNFTLKIRSTKLEDSAMYFCASSIDSTGGYTFGSGTRLTVV.

The chain employs TRBV2 and TRBJ2-1; unclear D gene. Germline V CDR1 and CDR2: SNHLY, FYNNEI. The CDR3 has 11 residues. The V end lost 6 bases, the J end lost 11 bases, and 11 bases lay between the germline ends. CDR3 residues: CASRPQVKQFF. The CDR3 DNA follows: TGTGCCAGCAGGCCCCAAGTTAAGCAGTTCTTC.

The chain carries TRBV4-3 and TRBJ2-5, with D maybe TRBD1 (5 bases). V was clipped by 0 bases and J by 6 bases, with 11 bases between them. The germline V gene encodes CDR1 LGHNA and CDR2 YSLEER. There are 14 residues in the CDR3. CDR3 loop: CASSQDSQGKTQYF. The CDR3 coding sequence is TGCGCCAGCAGCCAAGATAGCCAGGGAAAGACCCAGTACTTC.

The chain joins TRBV3-1 (or the pseudogene TRBV3-2) to TRBJ2-1, with 7 positions matching TRBD2. The CDR3 sequence is 15 residues long. After removal of 1 base from V and 9 bases from J, the junction contained 9 bases not matched to a gene. The germline V gene has CDR1 LGHDT and CDR2 YNNKEL (reference sequence). The CDR3 is CASSQGGGGRSEQFF. The DNA of the CDR3 is TGTGCCAGCAGCCAAGGTGGCGGGGGACGCAGTGAGCAGTTCTTC.

The rearrangement uses TRBV6-2 or TRBV6-3 and TRBJ1-2; D is uncertain. The CDR3 runs to 11 residues. Germline assignment: CDR1 MNHEY and CDR2 SVGEGT. V shed 2 bases and J shed 6 bases, with 4 bases lying between them. CDR3 coding DNA: TGTGCCAGCAGTTACAGGGATGGCTACACCTTC. Translated, it gives CASSYRDGYTF.